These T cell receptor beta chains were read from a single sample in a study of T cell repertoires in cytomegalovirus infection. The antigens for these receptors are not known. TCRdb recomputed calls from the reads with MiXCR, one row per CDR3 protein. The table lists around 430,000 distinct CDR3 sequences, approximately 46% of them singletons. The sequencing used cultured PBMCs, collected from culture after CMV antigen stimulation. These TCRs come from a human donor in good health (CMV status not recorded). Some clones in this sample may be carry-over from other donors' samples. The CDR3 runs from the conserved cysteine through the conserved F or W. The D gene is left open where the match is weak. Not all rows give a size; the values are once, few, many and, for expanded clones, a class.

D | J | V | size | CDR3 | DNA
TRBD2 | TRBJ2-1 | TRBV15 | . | CATSITSGRNNEQFF | TGTGCCACCAGCATTACTAGCGGGAGGAACAATGAGCAGTTCTTC
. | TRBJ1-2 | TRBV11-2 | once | CASSLSVAPNYGYTF | TGTGCCAGCAGCTTATCGGTTGCCCCTAACTATGGCTACACCTTC
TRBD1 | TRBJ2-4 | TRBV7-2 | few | CASSLAGTAYGNIQYF | TGTGCCAGCAGCTTAGCGGGGACAGCGTATGGAAACATTCAGTACTTC
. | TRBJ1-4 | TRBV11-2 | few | CASSWTRTGGEKLFF | TGTGCCAGCAGTTGGACGAGGACGGGTGGGGAAAAACTGTTTTTT
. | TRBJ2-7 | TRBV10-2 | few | CASRGTTDEQYF | TGCGCCAGCAGGGGCACTACGGACGAGCAGTACTTC
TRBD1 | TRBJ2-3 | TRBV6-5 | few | CASSYSFGQGSTDTQYF | TGTGCCAGCAGTTACTCTTTCGGACAGGGGTCCACAGATACGCAGTATTTT
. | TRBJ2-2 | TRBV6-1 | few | CASKGAAANTGELFF | TGTGCCAGCAAGGGAGCGGCAGCGAACACCGGGGAGCTGTTTTTT
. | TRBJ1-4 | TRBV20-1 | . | CSASQGIGEKLFF | TGCAGTGCTAGTCAAGGGATTGGCGAAAAACTGTTTTTT
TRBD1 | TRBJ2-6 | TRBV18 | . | CASSWATGPSGANVLTF | TGTGCCAGCTCATGGGCGACAGGGCCCTCTGGGGCCAACGTCCTGACTTTC
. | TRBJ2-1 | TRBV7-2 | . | CASSSPPGQQFF | TGTGCCAGCAGCTCCCCCCCCGGTCAGCAGTTCTTC
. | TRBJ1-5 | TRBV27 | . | CASSFARNNQPQHF | TGTGCCAGCAGTTTTGCCAGGAACAATCAGCCCCAGCATTTT
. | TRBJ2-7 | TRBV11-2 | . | CASSPLGKGSEQYF | TGTGCCAGCAGCCCCCTGGGAAAGGGGAGCGAGCAGTACTTC
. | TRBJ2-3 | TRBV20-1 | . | CSAVRGTDTQYF | TGCAGTGCCGTACGAGGCACAGATACGCAGTATTTT
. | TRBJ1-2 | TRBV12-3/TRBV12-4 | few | CASSFGGGLGAGYTF | TGTGCCAGCAGTTTCGGCGGCGGGCTAGGCGCTGGCTACACCTTC
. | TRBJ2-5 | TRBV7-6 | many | CASSDPRETQYF | TGTGCCAGCAGCGACCCGAGGGAGACCCAGTACTTC
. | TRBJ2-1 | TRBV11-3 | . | CASSPSHNEQFF | TGTGCCAGCAGCCCTTCTCACAATGAGCAGTTCTTC
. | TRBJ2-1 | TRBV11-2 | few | CASSTGHYNEQFF | TGTGCCAGCAGCACTGGACACTACAATGAGCAGTTCTTC
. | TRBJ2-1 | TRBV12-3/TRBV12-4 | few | CASSFSGTKGNEQFF | TGTGCCAGCAGTTTTTCGGGGACAAAGGGCAATGAGCAGTTCTTC
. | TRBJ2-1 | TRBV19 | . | CASSIDRGGEQFF | TGTGCCAGTAGTATCGACCGAGGTGGTGAGCAGTTCTTC
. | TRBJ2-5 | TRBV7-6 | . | CASSPRLDGGTQYF | TGTGCCAGCAGCCCAAGATTGGATGGGGGGACCCAGTACTTC
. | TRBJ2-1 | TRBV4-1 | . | CASSPLGSGVYNEQFF | TGCGCCAGCAGCCCGCTGGGTAGCGGAGTTTACAATGAGCAGTTCTTC
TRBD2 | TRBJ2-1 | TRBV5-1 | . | CASSRIAGGPRNEQFF | TGCGCCAGCAGCCGCATAGCGGGGGGGCCTCGGAATGAGCAGTTCTTC
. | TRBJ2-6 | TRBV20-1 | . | CSASPEPGANVLTF | TGCAGTGCTAGTCCCGAGCCTGGGGCCAACGTCCTGACTTTC
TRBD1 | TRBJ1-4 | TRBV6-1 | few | CASSEVDRGREKLFF | TGTGCCAGCAGTGAAGTGGACAGGGGGCGTGAAAAACTGTTTTTT
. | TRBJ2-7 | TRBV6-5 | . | CASSDTRLDGQYF | TGTGCCAGCAGTGATACAAGGTTAGATGGGCAGTACTTC
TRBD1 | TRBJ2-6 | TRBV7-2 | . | CASSLWDRPRGGANVLTF | TGTGCCAGCAGCTTGTGGGACAGGCCCCGTGGTGGGGCCAACGTCCTGACTTTC
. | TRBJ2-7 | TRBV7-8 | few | CASSLAGGDHEQYF | TGTGCCAGCAGCTTAGCGGGGGGAGACCACGAGCAGTACTTC
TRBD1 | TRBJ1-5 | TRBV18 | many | CASSPGQSNQPQHF | TGTGCCAGCAGTCCGGGACAGAGCAATCAGCCCCAGCATTTT
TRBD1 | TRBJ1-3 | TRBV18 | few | CASSPTGGAFGNTIYF | TGTGCCAGCTCACCGACAGGGGGCGCGTTTGGAAACACCATATATTTT
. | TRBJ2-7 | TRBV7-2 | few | CASSLEAAGSLSYEQYF | TGTGCCAGCAGCTTAGAGGCCGCGGGAAGCCTCTCCTACGAGCAGTACTTC
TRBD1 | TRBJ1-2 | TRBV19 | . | CASSMATGTYYGYTF | TGTGCCAGTAGTATGGCGACAGGGACCTACTATGGCTACACCTTC
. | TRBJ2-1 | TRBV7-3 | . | CASSPYYSEQFF | TGTGCCAGCAGCCCTTACTACAGTGAGCAGTTCTTC
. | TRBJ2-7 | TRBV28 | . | CASSLGFYEQYF | TGTGCCAGCAGTTTGGGATTTTACGAGCAGTACTTC
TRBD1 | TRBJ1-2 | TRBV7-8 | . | CASSSSGGRIANYGYTF | TGTGCCAGCAGCTCCTCAGGGGGGCGGATAGCTAACTATGGCTACACCTTC
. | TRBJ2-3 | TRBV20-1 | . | CSARSWGPRTLPTDTQYF | TGCAGTGCTCGGTCATGGGGCCCGAGGACACTACCCACAGATACGCAGTATTTT
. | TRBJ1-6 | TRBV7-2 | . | CASSFRPGDSPLHF | TGTGCCAGCAGCTTTAGGCCAGGAGATTCACCCCTCCACTTT
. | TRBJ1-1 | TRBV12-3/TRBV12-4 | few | CASSQTGLWNTEAFF | TGTGCCAGCAGTCAAACAGGGTTATGGAACACTGAAGCTTTCTTT
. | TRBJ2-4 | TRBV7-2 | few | CASSLSSWLGAKNIQYF | TGTGCCAGCAGCTTATCGAGCTGGCTGGGGGCCAAAAACATTCAGTACTTC
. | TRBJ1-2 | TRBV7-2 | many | CASRVTRGSYTF | TGTGCCAGCAGAGTCACGCGAGGATCCTACACCTTC
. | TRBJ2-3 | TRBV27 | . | CASSWGRRSGVTQYF | TGTGCCAGCAGTTGGGGCAGGCGTTCGGGCGTTACGCAGTATTTT
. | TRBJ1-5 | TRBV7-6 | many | CASSPNRGPPFSNQPQHF | TGTGCCAGCAGCCCCAATCGAGGGCCCCCTTTTAGCAATCAGCCCCAGCATTTT
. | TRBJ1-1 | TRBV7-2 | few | CASSSMGGGTEAFF | TGTGCCAGCAGCTCGATGGGGGGGGGGACTGAAGCTTTCTTT
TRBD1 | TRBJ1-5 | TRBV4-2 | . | CASSQFDRGSNQPQHF | TGTGCCAGCAGCCAATTTGACAGGGGGAGCAATCAGCCCCAGCATTTT
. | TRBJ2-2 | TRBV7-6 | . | CASSLKTDMNTGELFF | TGTGCCAGCAGCTTAAAGACAGACATGAACACCGGGGAGCTGTTTTTT
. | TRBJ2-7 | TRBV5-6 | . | CASSLKRVSYEQYF | TGTGCCAGCAGCTTAAAGCGGGTGAGCTACGAGCAGTACTTC
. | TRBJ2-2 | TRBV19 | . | CASRRYSTDTGELFF | TGTGCCAGTAGAAGGTACTCGACGGACACCGGGGAGCTGTTTTTT
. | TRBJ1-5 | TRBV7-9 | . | CASSFGEAEQPQHF | TGTGCCAGCAGCTTCGGGGAGGCGGAGCAGCCCCAGCATTTT
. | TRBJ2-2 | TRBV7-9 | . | CASSLALGANTGELFF | TGTGCCAGCAGCTTAGCGCTGGGAGCGAACACCGGGGAGCTGTTTTTT
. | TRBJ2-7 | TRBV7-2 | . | CASSLGREPFFNEQYF | TGTGCCAGCAGCTTAGGTCGGGAGCCCTTTTTCAACGAGCAGTACTTC
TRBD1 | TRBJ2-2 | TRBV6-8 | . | CASLDPTGGNTGELFF | TGTGCCAGCCTGGACCCGACAGGGGGGAACACCGGGGAGCTGTTTTTT
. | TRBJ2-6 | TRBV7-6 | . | CASSLDTSSGANVLTF | TGTGCCAGCAGCTTAGACACCAGCTCTGGGGCCAACGTCCTGACTTTC
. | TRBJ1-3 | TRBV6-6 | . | CSTFSGNTIYF | TGTTCTACCTTCTCTGGAAACACCATATATTTT
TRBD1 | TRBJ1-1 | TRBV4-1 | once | CASSPTGGQLLMNTEAFF | TGCGCCAGCAGCCCGACAGGGGGCCAGCTCCTAATGAACACTGAAGCTTTCTTT
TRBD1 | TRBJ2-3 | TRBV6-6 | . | CASRMTGGTDTQYF | TGTGCCAGCAGAATGACAGGGGGAACAGATACGCAGTATTTT